The sequence of this T cell receptor beta chain was determined in a study of lymphopenia after photon versus proton radiotherapy. The protocol was immunoSEQ multiplex PCR, while the TCRdb copy is restricted to in-frame clones and leaves out a portion. Of over 50,000 clones detected, approximately 83% appear once; the ten largest clones hold approximately 2.2%. The V gene lost 5 bases and the J gene lost 1 base, with 15 bases spanning the gap. CDR1 is SGHTA, CDR2 FQGNSA, per germline. This CDR3 is built from 16 residues. The TCR originated in a man aged 35-49 years with gastric cancer. The sequencing used peripheral blood, collected from a patient treated with photon-based radiotherapy. The chain employs TRBV7-2 and TRBJ1-3; TRBD1 might be the D (5 bases). CDR3 region: CASSAPGLISGNTIYF. The CDR3 nucleotides read TGTGCCAGCAGCGCTCCAGGGTTGATATCTGGAAACACCATATATTTT.